A selection of T cell receptor beta chains follows, all from one sample in a study of blood T cell repertoires in COVID-19. The protocol was immunoSEQ multiplex PCR, while the TCRdb copy is restricted to in-frame clones and leaves out a portion. This sample has some 250,000 clones; approximately 84% occur once, and the top ten carry about 2.9%. Material for sequencing was peripheral blood. These receptors were collected from a woman aged 25 to 39 who had recovered from COVID-19. CDR3s include the opening cysteine and the closing phenylalanine or tryptophan. The D gene is left open where the match is weak. Clone size appears in some rows only: once, few, many, or a class for an expanded clone.

D gene: TRBD1
clone size: -
CDR3 length: 13
V gene: TRBV6-1
J gene: TRBJ2-7
CDR3 DNA: TGTGCCAGCAGCGAAGGGACAGTCTACGAGCAGTACTTC
CDR3 protein: CASSEGTVYEQYF

D gene: -
clone size: -
CDR3 length: 13
V gene: TRBV2
J gene: TRBJ1-1
CDR3 DNA: TGTGCCAGCAGCCTACAGGGGAACACTGAAGCTTTCTTT
CDR3 protein: CASSLQGNTEAFF

D gene: -
clone size: -
CDR3 length: 15
V gene: TRBV15
J gene: TRBJ2-7
CDR3 DNA: TGTGCCACCAGCAGAGATAGGGCCAGGGGCTACGAGCAGTACTTC
CDR3 protein: CATSRDRARGYEQYF

D gene: -
clone size: -
CDR3 length: 12
V gene: TRBV11-2
J gene: TRBJ2-7
CDR3 DNA: TGTGCCAGCAGCCGGGGGGCAGGCGAGCAGTACTTC
CDR3 protein: CASSRGAGEQYF

D gene: -
clone size: -
CDR3 length: 13
V gene: TRBV12-3/TRBV12-4
J gene: TRBJ1-2
CDR3 DNA: TGTGCCAGCAGTTTATTCGGGTCGGATGGCTACACCTTC
CDR3 protein: CASSLFGSDGYTF

D gene: TRBD1
clone size: few
CDR3 length: 15
V gene: TRBV4-3
J gene: TRBJ1-2
CDR3 DNA: TGCGCCAGCAGCCATGCTACAGGGGGCTCTTATGGCTACACCTTC
CDR3 protein: CASSHATGGSYGYTF

D gene: -
clone size: once
CDR3 length: 14
V gene: TRBV19
J gene: TRBJ2-5
CDR3 DNA: TGTGCCAGTAGTATACGGACAGACTTAGAGACCCAGTACTTC
CDR3 protein: CASSIRTDLETQYF

D gene: TRBD2
clone size: -
CDR3 length: 13
V gene: TRBV29-1
J gene: TRBJ2-3
CDR3 DNA: TGCAGCGTTGACTCGGGGGGGCCGGATACGCAGTATTTT
CDR3 protein: CSVDSGGPDTQYF

D gene: -
clone size: -
CDR3 length: 16
V gene: TRBV27
J gene: TRBJ2-5
CDR3 DNA: TGTGCCAGCAGTTTATCGATTGGGGGGGCTCAGGAGACCCAGTACTTC
CDR3 protein: CASSLSIGGAQETQYF

D gene: TRBD1
clone size: -
CDR3 length: 16
V gene: TRBV7-9
J gene: TRBJ2-7
CDR3 DNA: TGTGCCAGCAGCCCGCCTTCAGGGGGCAGGCCCTACGAGCAGTACTTC
CDR3 protein: CASSPPSGGRPYEQYF

D gene: TRBD2
clone size: -
CDR3 length: 15
V gene: TRBV5-1
J gene: TRBJ2-5
CDR3 DNA: TGCGCCAGCAGCTGGGGACTAGCACTATCGGAGACCCAGTACTTC
CDR3 protein: CASSWGLALSETQYF

D gene: -
clone size: -
CDR3 length: 16
V gene: TRBV2
J gene: TRBJ1-6
CDR3 DNA: TGTGCCAGCAGTGGGACAGCGAGCTCCTATAATTCACCCCTCCACTTT
CDR3 protein: CASSGTASSYNSPLHF

D gene: -
clone size: -
CDR3 length: 16
V gene: TRBV6-1
J gene: TRBJ1-5
CDR3 DNA: TGTGCCAGCAGTGACCTCTTCGACAATAGCAATCAGCCCCAGCATTTT
CDR3 protein: CASSDLFDNSNQPQHF

D gene: -
clone size: -
CDR3 length: 14
V gene: TRBV11-3
J gene: TRBJ1-3
CDR3 DNA: TGTGCCAGCAGCTTAGCCGATGGATCGGGCACCATATATTTT
CDR3 protein: CASSLADGSGTIYF

D gene: -
clone size: -
CDR3 length: 11
V gene: TRBV14
J gene: TRBJ2-1
CDR3 DNA: TGTGCCAGCAGCCAAAGGGGGGAGCAGTTCTTC
CDR3 protein: CASSQRGEQFF

D gene: TRBD2
clone size: -
CDR3 length: 18
V gene: TRBV19
J gene: TRBJ2-1
CDR3 DNA: TGTGCCAGTAGTATTCGTCTAGCGGGGCTGAAAGTCGGCGATGAGCAGTTCTTC
CDR3 protein: CASSIRLAGLKVGDEQFF

D gene: -
clone size: once
CDR3 length: 12
V gene: TRBV29-1
J gene: TRBJ1-1
CDR3 DNA: TGCAGCGTTGAAGATCACCCGGTCGAAGCTTTCTTT
CDR3 protein: CSVEDHPVEAFF

D gene: TRBD2
clone size: -
CDR3 length: 16
V gene: TRBV6-1
J gene: TRBJ2-5
CDR3 DNA: TGTGCCAGCAGTGAATACCGGGGGGGCACGGAAGAGACCCAGTACTTC
CDR3 protein: CASSEYRGGTEETQYF

D gene: TRBD2
clone size: -
CDR3 length: 15
V gene: TRBV7-2
J gene: TRBJ2-5
CDR3 DNA: TGTGCCAGCAGCTTAAGCGGGGGGGCCGCTGAGACCCAGTACTTC
CDR3 protein: CASSLSGGAAETQYF

D gene: -
clone size: -
CDR3 length: 13
V gene: TRBV19
J gene: TRBJ1-5
CDR3 DNA: TGTGCCAGCGGTCAGGGAAGCAATCAGCCCCAGCATTTT
CDR3 protein: CASGQGSNQPQHF

D gene: TRBD2
clone size: -
CDR3 length: 16
V gene: TRBV10-3
J gene: TRBJ2-3
CDR3 DNA: TGTGCCATCAGTGAGTCCGCTAGCGGATACACAGATACGCAGTATTTT
CDR3 protein: CAISESASGYTDTQYF

D gene: TRBD1
clone size: -
CDR3 length: 16
V gene: TRBV7-2
J gene: TRBJ1-2
CDR3 DNA: TGTGCCAGCAGCCTCGCCGGGACAGGGGGCGACTATGGCTACACCTTC
CDR3 protein: CASSLAGTGGDYGYTF

D gene: -
clone size: -
CDR3 length: 15
V gene: TRBV5-5
J gene: TRBJ2-5
CDR3 DNA: TGTGCCAGCAGCTTGCAAGGACTCGACGTAGAGACCCAGTACTTC
CDR3 protein: CASSLQGLDVETQYF

D gene: TRBD2
clone size: -
CDR3 length: 15
V gene: TRBV6-4
J gene: TRBJ2-1
CDR3 DNA: TGTGCCAGCAGCTCTAGCGGGGGGGCCGGCAATGAGCAGTTCTTC
CDR3 protein: CASSSSGGAGNEQFF

D gene: TRBD1
clone size: -
CDR3 length: 14
V gene: TRBV5-1
J gene: TRBJ1-5
CDR3 DNA: TGCGCCAGCAGCTCGGGACAGGGGAGTCAGCCCCAGCATTTT
CDR3 protein: CASSSGQGSQPQHF

D gene: -
clone size: -
CDR3 length: 15
V gene: TRBV5-1
J gene: TRBJ1-4
CDR3 DNA: TGCGCCAGCCGTGAGGGCAGTGCAACTAATGAAAAACTGTTTTTT
CDR3 protein: CASREGSATNEKLFF

D gene: -
clone size: -
CDR3 length: 14
V gene: TRBV7-2
J gene: TRBJ1-6
CDR3 DNA: TGTGCCAGCAGCTTACGGGGGTTGGATTCACCCCTCCACTTT
CDR3 protein: CASSLRGLDSPLHF

D gene: -
clone size: -
CDR3 length: 14
V gene: TRBV3-1/TRBV3-2
J gene: TRBJ2-7
CDR3 DNA: TGTGCCAGCAGCCAAGCGACTGAGGGCTACGAGCAGTACTTC
CDR3 protein: CASSQATEGYEQYF

D gene: -
clone size: -
CDR3 length: 17
V gene: TRBV5-8
J gene: TRBJ2-2
CDR3 DNA: TGTGCCAGCAGGCCTCGAGGAGCGGCGGCGCACACCGGGGAGCTGTTTTTT
CDR3 protein: CASRPRGAAAHTGELFF

D gene: -
clone size: -
CDR3 length: 13
V gene: TRBV27
J gene: TRBJ1-2
CDR3 DNA: TGTGCCAGCAGTTTGGAGGGCTACTATGGCTACACCTTC
CDR3 protein: CASSLEGYYGYTF

D gene: -
clone size: -
CDR3 length: 13
V gene: TRBV7-2
J gene: TRBJ2-7
CDR3 DNA: TGTGCCAGCAGCTTATCGTTTGGCAGCGAGCAGTACTTC
CDR3 protein: CASSLSFGSEQYF

D gene: -
clone size: -
CDR3 length: 16
V gene: TRBV19
J gene: TRBJ1-1
CDR3 DNA: TGTGCCAGTAGTTCTCACTCGGGACTGATGAACACTGAAGCTTTCTTT
CDR3 protein: CASSSHSGLMNTEAFF

D gene: -
clone size: once
CDR3 length: 12
V gene: TRBV6-5
J gene: TRBJ2-2
CDR3 DNA: TGTGCCAGCAGACGGGGGACCGGGGAGCTGTTTTTT
CDR3 protein: CASRRGTGELFF

D gene: TRBD1
clone size: once
CDR3 length: 13
V gene: TRBV4-2
J gene: TRBJ1-2
CDR3 DNA: TGTGCCAGCAGCCCTGAGACAGGGGAAGGCTACACCTTC
CDR3 protein: CASSPETGEGYTF

D gene: TRBD1
clone size: -
CDR3 length: 15
V gene: TRBV10-3
J gene: TRBJ2-3
CDR3 DNA: TGTGCCATCAGTTCCATACAGGGGGCACACGATACGCAGTATTTT
CDR3 protein: CAISSIQGAHDTQYF

D gene: TRBD1
clone size: -
CDR3 length: 15
V gene: TRBV9
J gene: TRBJ2-7
CDR3 DNA: TGTGCCAGCAGCGTAGGGGGACAGGGGGCCTACGAGCAGTACTTC
CDR3 protein: CASSVGGQGAYEQYF

D gene: -
clone size: -
CDR3 length: 17
V gene: TRBV15
J gene: TRBJ2-7
CDR3 DNA: TGTGCCACCAGCGGTCTCAACCAGGGTTTAGGTAGAAACGAGCAGTACTTC
CDR3 protein: CATSGLNQGLGRNEQYF

D gene: -
clone size: -
CDR3 length: 14
V gene: TRBV30
J gene: TRBJ1-1
CDR3 DNA: TGTGCCTGGAGTGGGGGGGGCCCTAGCACTGAAGCTTTCTTT
CDR3 protein: CAWSGGGPSTEAFF

D gene: -
clone size: -
CDR3 length: 17
V gene: TRBV5-5
J gene: TRBJ2-1
CDR3 DNA: TGTGCCAGCAGCTTGGTATGGGACTCGCGGGGATACAATGAGCAGTTCTTC
CDR3 protein: CASSLVWDSRGYNEQFF

D gene: -
clone size: -
CDR3 length: 13
V gene: TRBV25-1
J gene: TRBJ2-7
CDR3 DNA: TGTGCCAGCAGTGGGAGCGCTTCCTACGAGCAGTACTTC
CDR3 protein: CASSGSASYEQYF

D gene: TRBD1
clone size: -
CDR3 length: 15
V gene: TRBV5-1
J gene: TRBJ2-2
CDR3 DNA: TGCGCCAGCAGCAGTAGACAGGGGTCCGGCGGGGAGCTGTTTTTT
CDR3 protein: CASSSRQGSGGELFF

D gene: -
clone size: -
CDR3 length: 13
V gene: TRBV10-1
J gene: TRBJ2-3
CDR3 DNA: TGCGCCAGCAGTGAGACAAGCACAGATACGCAGTATTTT
CDR3 protein: CASSETSTDTQYF

D gene: TRBD1
clone size: -
CDR3 length: 17
V gene: TRBV7-8
J gene: TRBJ1-2
CDR3 DNA: TGTGCCAGCAGCCATGACAGGGTCCCTTCTCGCGACTATGGCTACACCTTC
CDR3 protein: CASSHDRVPSRDYGYTF

D gene: -
clone size: -
CDR3 length: 16
V gene: TRBV5-1
J gene: TRBJ1-2
CDR3 DNA: TGCGCCAGCAGCTTTGGCTGGACAGCACAAAACTATGGCTACACCTTC
CDR3 protein: CASSFGWTAQNYGYTF

D gene: TRBD1
clone size: -
CDR3 length: 14
V gene: TRBV5-1
J gene: TRBJ2-5
CDR3 DNA: TGCGCCAGCAGCCCCGACAGGGTAGGAGAGACCCAGTACTTC
CDR3 protein: CASSPDRVGETQYF

D gene: TRBD1
clone size: -
CDR3 length: 14
V gene: TRBV6-5
J gene: TRBJ1-1
CDR3 DNA: TGTGCCAGCAGGACAGGGCTAGGGAACACTGAAGCTTTCTTT
CDR3 protein: CASRTGLGNTEAFF

D gene: -
clone size: -
CDR3 length: 13
V gene: TRBV7-2
J gene: TRBJ1-1
CDR3 DNA: TGTGCCAGCAGCCCCCGGACAGACACTGAAGCTTTCTTT
CDR3 protein: CASSPRTDTEAFF

D gene: TRBD2
clone size: -
CDR3 length: 16
V gene: TRBV19
J gene: TRBJ2-2
CDR3 DNA: TGTGCCAGTAGTAGGAACGGGGGGTCGAACACCGGGGAGCTGTTTTTT
CDR3 protein: CASSRNGGSNTGELFF

D gene: -
clone size: -
CDR3 length: 16
V gene: TRBV19
J gene: TRBJ1-4
CDR3 DNA: TGTGCCAGTAGTCCCTGGGACTCCCCCAATGGTGAAAAACTGTTTTTT
CDR3 protein: CASSPWDSPNGEKLFF

D gene: -
clone size: -
CDR3 length: 16
V gene: TRBV27
J gene: TRBJ1-1
CDR3 DNA: TGTGCCAGCAGTGCTACAGGGAGAAGTCCCAACACTGAAGCTTTCTTT
CDR3 protein: CASSATGRSPNTEAFF

D gene: TRBD1
clone size: -
CDR3 length: 13
V gene: TRBV10-1
J gene: TRBJ1-2
CDR3 DNA: TGCGCCAGCAGTGCGGACAGGGTCTATGGCTACACCTTC
CDR3 protein: CASSADRVYGYTF

D gene: TRBD1
clone size: -
CDR3 length: 14
V gene: TRBV7-2
J gene: TRBJ2-1
CDR3 DNA: TGTGCCAGCAGCTTATCAGGGGGTAACAATGAGCAGTTCTTC
CDR3 protein: CASSLSGGNNEQFF

D gene: -
clone size: -
CDR3 length: 14
V gene: TRBV7-9
J gene: TRBJ2-3
CDR3 DNA: TGTGCCAGCAGCTTAGAGGGGAGCACAGATACGCAGTATTTT
CDR3 protein: CASSLEGSTDTQYF

D gene: TRBD1
clone size: -
CDR3 length: 16
V gene: TRBV6-1
J gene: TRBJ2-7
CDR3 DNA: TGTGCCAGCAGTGAATGGACAGGGGGGAGGAACTACGAGCAGTACTTC
CDR3 protein: CASSEWTGGRNYEQYF